This TCR beta chain derives from a study of T cells in Graves' hyperthyroidism and ophthalmopathy. Overall study context: Prior to any treatment, at the point of initial diagnosis, peripheral blood was collected. Study observations and caveats: Ophthalmopathy, which appeared later, was predicted by the model a median 6.5 months before onset.

Of note for this clonotype: Antigen: not known.

TCR beta CDR3 sequences were amplified from RNA transcripts. The TCR CDR3 was amplified in a first-round RT-PCR using the HTBI primer set. MiXCR was run by TCRdb on the multiplex PCR reads, yielding one entry per CDR3 protein. The sample has roughly 380,000 distinct CDR3 sequences; roughly 15% are singletons. The CDR3 runs 17 residues. The germline CDR1 and CDR2 sequences are SEHNR and FQNEAQ (reference sequence). J gave up 5 bases and V 1 base, and 8 bases lay outside the gene matches. The sample comprised blood. The source is a woman aged 18-29 years with Graves' hyperthyroidism. The rearrangement links TRBV7-9 to TRBJ2-2, with TRBD1 matching 9 bases. The DNA of the CDR3 is TGTGCCAGCAGCTTAGTGGCCGGGACAGGGACTACCGGGGAGCTGTTTTTT. Protein product: CASSLVAGTGTTGELFF.